The rows below give T cell receptor beta chains drawn from one sample of a study of HIV-infected children after antiretroviral therapy interruption. MiXCR, run by TCRdb on the 3' RACE reads, gives a single entry per CDR3 protein. This sample has about 89,000 distinct CDR3 sequences; about 7.2% occur once, and the top ten carry approximately 1.2%. The source was CD45RA+ CD4+ T cells from PBMCs, pooled from several time points, collected from a donor given antiretroviral therapy, either interrupted or continuous. The receptors derive from a pool of human donors with HIV. CDR3s leave out the opening cysteine and the closing phenylalanine or tryptophan. A D gene is named only where the DNA matches it firmly.

D gene | V gene | CDR3 protein
- | TRBV19 | ASSIVISGNTIY
TRBD2 | TRBV6-5 | ASSYLAGIQY
- | TRBV5-4 | ASSLAGSTSYNEQF
TRBD1 | TRBV28 | ASSLELQGAREQY
- | TRBV18 | ASSPTDGAGYT
- | TRBV25-1 | ASRARDGYGYT
TRBD1 | TRBV12-3/TRBV12-4 | ATRGQTYEQY
- | TRBV4-1 | ASSHGYQGVPTNEKLF
- | TRBV12-3/TRBV12-4 | ASSLSGGPNSPLH
TRBD2 | TRBV4-1 | ASSQHRLAGVFYNEQF
TRBD1 | TRBV14 | ASRRRGQWNTEAF
- | TRBV2 | ASSPGVNQDTQY
- | TRBV20-1 | SALAKRVWQPQH
TRBD1 | TRBV28 | ASTSYGTGVFEQY
- | TRBV18 | ASSPPISNWTPGYYEQY
- | TRBV10-1 | AISESYQGSNQPQH
TRBD1 | TRBV2 | ASSGQGHQPQH
- | TRBV12-3/TRBV12-4 | ASSLGSGELDEQF
TRBD1 | TRBV18 | ASSLTGGLSILNTEAF
TRBD1 | TRBV7-9 | ASSKFRDRSNQPQH
TRBD1 | TRBV19 | ASSIRGTGGYEQY
TRBD2 | TRBV6-1 | ASSRLLAGGDTQY
- | TRBV20-1 | SAAGALHYEQY
TRBD2 | TRBV9 | ASSVEIAGPYEQY
TRBD1 | TRBV7-2 | ASSLTRTYRGTGELF
TRBD1 | TRBV3-1 | ASSQERQGVREQY
- | TRBV11-1 | ASSQAGHNTGELF
TRBD1 | TRBV6-2/TRBV6-3 | ASRPTGEGYNEQF
- | TRBV23-1 | ASSRYGNTEAF
TRBD1 | TRBV5-1 | ASSFGPTGQGLGEQF
TRBD1 | TRBV7-2 | ASSWTGGTEAF
- | TRBV20-1 | SADSGTRNTDTQY
- | TRBV10-3 | AISAVLSPNTGELF